This T cell receptor beta chain was identified in a study of shared clonotypes between healthy human individuals. Regarding the study as a whole: Large depth notwithstanding, sorted-subset sequencing proved incomplete by rarefaction.

CDR3 length: 13 amino acids. V was pared by 2 bases and J by 11 bases, with 8 bases of the junction left unmatched. Germline V gene sequence: CDR1 MDHEN, CDR2 SYDVKM. The authors ran the assay at deep level. Sorted-subset replicate PCR reactions contained approximately 190 ng DNA, corresponding to about 30,000 T cell genomes. Per the original data handling: ImmunoSEQ gave junction-only sequences without quality scores, so filtering differed. Some clones are missing from TCRdb's copy, which holds only in-frame ones; the method was immunoSEQ multiplex PCR. The V and J calls and clone size were taken over from that table, and D and trimming were inferred from the DNA. The sample consists of over 950,000 clones, 77% of them appearing once. With regard to this clone: Its antigen is still unknown.

Sequenced material: memory CD4+ T cells from PBMCs. The subset here: CD45RA-negative fraction. This receptor was taken from a man aged 18 to 29 in good health. Some clones in this sample may be carry-over from other donors' samples. The gene calls are TRBV28 and TRBJ1-1; 7 bases fit TRBD1. The CDR3 is CASSLTGDHEAFF. DNA for the CDR3: TGTGCCAGCAGTTTAACAGGGGACCATGAGGCTTTCTTT.